This T cell receptor beta chain emerged from a study of cytomegalovirus exposure and HLA in healthy donors (TCRdb year 2017). In terms of the full investigation: In an earlier analysis of under 750 of the donors, 250 to 350 Gb of sequence data and 90 million to 130 million unique TCR beta sequences from 150 million to 200 million T cells were reported. The genetic ancestry cluster associated with self-reported Caucasian donors included about 84% of the 300 to 450 genotyped donors. A later analysis re-analyzed previously published TCR beta repertoires from 550 to 700 donors and added high-resolution HLA genotyping to study TCR occurrence patterns. Using immunosequencing, the study profiled T cell repertoires from fewer than 850 subjects and related those repertoires to cytomegalovirus serostatus. The study aimed to test whether signatures of past pathogen exposure could be identified by cataloging public T cell receptors. Both class I and class II loci were covered by HLA typing, at four-digit resolution. An earlier analysis of several hundred of the donors applied high-throughput TCR beta sequencing to assess whether each TCR beta V gene segment acted as functional or pseudogenic. Alongside the repertoire data, information on donor age, sex, ethnicity and CMV serostatus was compiled. Genome-wide SNP genotypes for about 55% of the roughly 670 donors were used in a later genetic analysis, which treated that subset as a discovery cohort. The number of donors typed differed by locus, with about 629-630 for A, B, C, DRB1 and DQB1, more than 500 for DQA1, 600 to 610 for DPA1, and about 450 for DPB1. The later analysis used no new phenotypic data to find candidate immune exposures, relying instead on TCR beta sequences and their occurrence across donors. Besides the first cohort of approximately 670 subjects, a separate validation cohort made up of over a hundred different subjects was used. Across 398 genotyped donors of the cohort, an average of approximately 240,000 unique TCR beta nucleotide sequences per donor were sequenced, and about a sixth of those sequences were non-productive. Because of strong linkage in the cohort, roughly five DR-DQ haplotypes were treated as single units for association and clustering. An early release covering about 600 HLA-typed donors comprised about 300 gigabases of sequencing data and some 79 million unique TCR sequences. All discovery cohort repertoires had been generated on a single sequencing platform. To predict cytomegalovirus infection status, the study brought together high-throughput TCR immunosequencing, statistical association of individual TCRs with disease status, and machine learning. General conclusions and limits of the study: A later analysis reported that several top co-occurrence clusters appeared linked to parvovirus B19, influenza, CMV and Epstein-Barr virus. The earlier analysis of 587 of the donors excluded some 15 rarely observed V segments, including chromosome 9 orphons, because counts were too low. Strong co-occurrence of HLA alleles, especially DR and DQ, made assigning TCR associations to individual alleles difficult. A later analysis found that most CMV-associated TCR beta chains appeared HLA-restricted, with HLA associations seemingly driven largely by CMV exposure. Immune exposure information for the cohort was limited to CMV serostatus. In both the original and validation cohorts, the classifier was reported to diagnose cytomegalovirus status with high specificity and sensitivity. A further reported finding was that TCR beta sequences accurately predicted the HLA-A and HLA-B alleles for most subjects in the first cohort. In this cohort, only TCR beta chains were sequenced, and detectable features were limited by the absence of alpha or paired-chain data. According to a later genetic analysis, donors in an Asian-associated ancestry cluster had fewer N-insertions in productive TCRs than the approximately 650-donor mean. In vitro tests confirmed that three of the cytomegalovirus-associated TCR beta chains recognize cytomegalovirus antigens. A cluster of highly shared sequence variants was judged likely to represent a technical artifact of the sequencing pipeline. Because HLA typing was unavailable for some donors at each locus, only the typed subset was used in association tests. An association between a missense DCLRE1C variant and V-gene and J-gene trimming of TCR beta chains was found in a later genetic analysis and replicated in an independent cohort. In a later analysis, HLA-associated TCR beta chains were found to be more clonally expanded and to have lower generation probabilities than equally common non-associated chains. The authors suggested that the approach could potentially be extended to other disease states and immunological phenotypes. The presence/absence analyses assumed that sequencing depth was roughly uniform across donors, and that assumption may not be true. Specific HLA alleles were associated with more than 15,000 TCR beta sequences at a false discovery rate of 0.05 in a later analysis. The 87-base-pair reads could not distinguish some IMGT-functional V segments, including TRBV6-2 and TRBV6-3, so those segments were excluded. In a later analysis, TCR association rates were found to vary across HLA loci, with the most associated TCRs seen for DRB1 alleles and the fewest for HLA-C alleles. In an earlier analysis of some 500 of the donors, most TCR beta V segments appeared in productive rearrangements about 87% or about 30% of the time, broadly matching IMGT annotations. Most TCR sequences were observed very rarely across donors, whereas some public TCRs were present in many individuals. A total of 150 to 200 TCR beta chains were listed by the study as associated with cytomegalovirus. Correlated functional status among segregating V segments might be attributable to linkage disequilibrium, but an unknown experimental factor could not be ruled out.

The library came from the immunoSEQ multiplex PCR assay. For the multiplex PCR, a mixture combining 60 forward primers for TCR Vbeta segments and 13 reverse primers for TCR Jbeta segments was used. The CDR3 region of rearranged TCR beta genes was amplified from genomic DNA by a multiplex PCR assay. The amplified TCR beta libraries were sequenced on the Illumina HiSeq System as 87-base-pair reads. The paper's processing steps were these. Across the 670 or so repertoires, a later analysis counted tens of millions of unique TCR beta chains, roughly 11 million of which were shared by at least two donors. To remove PCR and sequencing errors, raw reads were error-corrected and collapsed into unique sequences using a nearest-neighbor algorithm that merged closely related sequences. Alignment of CDR3 sequences to IMGT reference sequences was used to assign V, D and J gene segments. For a sequence to be retained, a match of at least six nucleotides to both a V gene segment and a J gene segment was required. Rearrangements were called productive when the CDR3 lacked stop codons and stayed in frame with V and J; all others were non-productive. Following IMGT convention, CDR3 was defined as the stretch from the second conserved V-encoded cysteine up to the conserved J-encoded phenylalanine. The earlier analysis of 587 of the donors excluded sequences that lacked an unambiguous match to a single V gene segment. An earlier analysis of 500 to 600 of the donors classified V segments as functional when productive rearrangements were above 56.7% and as segregating when the standard deviation between donors was above 5%. A statistical classification framework was built to diagnose cytomegalovirus status from the catalog of TCR beta chain sequences. In a later analysis, TCR nucleotide sequences were compared against IMGT/GENE-DB human TR gene sequences so that V and J genes could be assigned. Using the TCRdist pipeline, a later analysis assigned CDR3 sequences along with most-parsimonious VDJ recombination scenarios. In a later analysis, each TCR beta chain was defined by its CDR3 amino acid sequence together with its V-gene family, and reads without a unique V-gene family were excluded. A later analysis removed several hundred highly shared, low-generation-probability nucleotide sequences to deal with suspected cross-contamination and a sequencing artifact. In a later analysis, a clonal expansion index for each public chain was calculated from normalized within-repertoire ranks of inferred template counts. A later analysis computed generation probabilities with a VDJ recombination model fitted to out-of-frame rearrangements, and checked the results against IGoR. In a later analysis, hypergeometric tests were used to score TCR-TCR, TCR-HLA and TCR-CMV co-occurrence, with a repertoire-size bias correction applied to TCR pairs. To estimate false discovery rates, a later analysis permuted the HLA or CMV assignments 20 times. In a later analysis, co-occurring TCRs were grouped using DBSCAN, with TCRdist sequence similarity added in when clustering inside HLA-allele-positive subsets. For co-occurrence clustering, repertoires with fewer than 30,000 or more than 120,000 public chains were excluded, along with roughly 5 repertoires with anomalous nucleotide sharing. TCRdb mirrors the immuneACCESS table, restricted to in-frame sequences. Some clones are absent from its copies; in checked studies, under half trace to an unresolved V gene, and the reason for the others is unknown. V, J and clone size derive from that table, while D and trimming were established from the DNA sequence. The sample records some 180,000 clones, 76% of which are singletons. The ten biggest clones cover about 1.5% of the sample.

In its sample, this clone was seen a few times. Its cognate antigen has yet to be identified. It has no much larger one-base neighbor in the sample; base qualities were not kept. The cohort was made up of 500 to 850 healthy bone marrow donors. Cohort members were all nominally healthy when sampled, although unrecorded immune exposures were likely present. The donor tested CMV seronegative, placing the donor among the 350 or so seronegative members of the cohort. Every donor gave a peripheral blood sample, and the peripheral blood mononuclear cells from that sample were used for TCR beta sequencing. The Qiagen DNeasy Blood Extraction Kit was used to extract genomic DNA from the blood cell samples. Trimming removed 8 bases from V and 2 bases from J, leaving 10 bases between the germline ends. Inclusive of the bounding cysteine and phenylalanine, the CDR3 is 13 residues long. Only the CDR3 DNA stays, 39 bases, in frame from base 1. Taken from the germline V gene, the CDR1 and CDR2 loops are MNHNS and SASEGT.

The receptor's source is a man aged 18 to 35 in good health and CMV-seronegative. The sequencing input was PBMCs. The chain is assembled from TRBV6-1 and TRBJ1-5; the D gene cannot be named for sure. The CDR3 region reads CASALYGNQPQHF. The DNA reads TGTGCCAGCGCCCTCTATGGCAATCAGCCCCAGCATTTT.